One T cell receptor (beta chain) is described in this entry. Authors' analysis steps: Amplifying reference gene primers gave estimates of nucleated cell counts. Some clones are missing from TCRdb's copy, which holds only in-frame ones; the method was immunoSEQ multiplex PCR. The D gene and trimming were derived from the DNA, and the V and J assignments and clone size from that table. The table includes about 220,000 clones, less than 90% detected once. The data originate from a study of blood T cell repertoires in COVID-19. On the study more broadly: Researchers got acute and convalescent COVID-19 samples from the United States, Italy and Spain. T cells, B-cell-depleted T cells, or PBMCs supplied cDNA or gDNA.

There are 16 residues in the CDR3. CDR1 WNHNN and CDR2 SYGVQD come from the germline V gene (reference sequence). After removal of 4 bases from V and 8 bases from J, the junction contained 12 bases not matched to a gene. J is TRBJ1-5 and V is TRBV10-1; 9 nucleotides agree with TRBD1. The source of this sequence is a man aged 40-50 years with active or convalescent COVID-19. The sample was peripheral blood. CDR3 bases: TGCGCCAGCAGTGGATTGGACAGGGGTTCGCGAGAGCCCCAGCATTTT. This codes for CASSGLDRGSREPQHF.